This TCR beta chain stems from a study of blood T cell repertoires in COVID-19 (dated by TCRdb to about 2020). Regarding the study in general: Samples from collaborators originated in the United States, Italy and Spain and spanned both the acute and convalescent phases of COVID-19. The prospective study material was composed of cDNA or gDNA derived from T cells, B-cell-depleted T cells, or PBMCs. The dataset comprised deeply sampled blood TCRbeta repertoires from subjects exposed to, actively infected with, or recovered from COVID-19. The repertoires were released in a freely available public database intended as a resource for research on the immune response to SARS-CoV-2. The samples were drawn from the first 160 participants of the ongoing ImmuneRACE study and from some 1,300 subjects provided by 6 global collaborators. A de-identified subject ID, COVID-19 status, age in years and sex were almost always included in the sample metadata. Where HLA class I and class II types were available, the types were taken from metadata supplied by the sample provider, not from assay-based typing. The research as a whole found: Clinical and demographic metadata were provided uncurated, with the amount varying by source and participant.

Trimming removed 5 bases from V and 2 bases from J, leaving 19 bases between the germline ends. Its CDR3 holds 17 amino acids, cysteine through phenylalanine. Of the read, only the CDR3 DNA is kept; its 51 bases are in frame from base 1. For CDR1 and CDR2, the germline V gene lists MNHEY and SVGEGT. TCRbeta CDR3 regions were amplified from genomic DNA using the immunoSEQ Assay, a bias-controlled multiplex PCR. The paper's processing steps were these. The number of nucleated cells in each sample was estimated by amplification of reference gene primers within the assay. Sequence reads were collapsed and filtered to measure the absolute abundance of every unique TCRbeta CDR3 rearrangement. Productive Simpson clonality was computed per sample as the square root of Simpson's diversity index over productive rearrangements. In TCRdb, the immuneACCESS table is reduced to in-frame sequences with V and J assigned. These tables do not hold every clone; where another copy was compared, an unresolved V gene accounts for under half, and the others remain unexplained. The V and J calls and clone size come from that table; D and trimming were worked out from the DNA. A total of 200,000 or so clones appear in this sample, around 82% of them only once. The leading ten clones occupy less than 6% of the sample.

The collaborating institutions used their own protocols to collect whole blood in K2EDTA tubes. For TCRbeta analysis, collaborators shipped samples in one of three forms: frozen whole blood, isolated PBMCs, or DNA extracted from either of those sample types. Comments on this clone: The antigen this receptor binds is unknown. Base qualities were left out, and no much larger clone turns up one base away.

The specimen sequenced was peripheral blood. The V gene is TRBV6-2 or TRBV6-3 and the J gene is TRBJ1-5; the D gene identity is not certain. This sequence was found in a woman in her 70s with acute or convalescent COVID-19. This receptor has the CDR3 CASSPLRRAEGNQPQHF. The DNA reads as follows: TGTGCCAGCAGTCCCCTGAGACGGGCGGAGGGCAATCAGCCCCAGCATTTT.